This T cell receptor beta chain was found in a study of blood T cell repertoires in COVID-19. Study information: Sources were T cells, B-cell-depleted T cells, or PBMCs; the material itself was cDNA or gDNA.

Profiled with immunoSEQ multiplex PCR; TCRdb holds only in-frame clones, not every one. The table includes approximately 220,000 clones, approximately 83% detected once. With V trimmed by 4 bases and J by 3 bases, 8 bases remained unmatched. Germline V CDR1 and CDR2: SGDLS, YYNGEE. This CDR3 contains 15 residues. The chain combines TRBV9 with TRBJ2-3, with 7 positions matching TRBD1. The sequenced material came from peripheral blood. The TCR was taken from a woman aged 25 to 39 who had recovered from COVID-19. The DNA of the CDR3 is TGTGCCAGCAGCACCACAGGGGAACGGACAGATACGCAGTATTTT. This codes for CASSTTGERTDTQYF.